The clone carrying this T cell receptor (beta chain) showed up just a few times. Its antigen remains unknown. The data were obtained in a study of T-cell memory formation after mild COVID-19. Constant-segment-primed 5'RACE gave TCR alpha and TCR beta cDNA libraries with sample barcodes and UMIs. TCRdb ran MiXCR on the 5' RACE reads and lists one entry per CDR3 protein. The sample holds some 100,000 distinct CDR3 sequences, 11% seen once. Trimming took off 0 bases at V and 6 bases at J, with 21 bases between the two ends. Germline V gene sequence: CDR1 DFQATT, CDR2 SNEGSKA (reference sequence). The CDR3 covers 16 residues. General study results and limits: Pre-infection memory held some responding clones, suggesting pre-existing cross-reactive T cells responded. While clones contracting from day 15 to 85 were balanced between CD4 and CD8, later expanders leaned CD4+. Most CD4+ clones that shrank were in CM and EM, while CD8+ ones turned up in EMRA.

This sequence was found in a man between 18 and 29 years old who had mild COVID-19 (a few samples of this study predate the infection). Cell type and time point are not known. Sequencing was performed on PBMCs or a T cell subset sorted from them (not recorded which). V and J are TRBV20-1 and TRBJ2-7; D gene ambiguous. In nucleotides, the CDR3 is TGCAGTGCTAGAGATCTGGCAGCCACTATTACCCTCGAGCAGTACGTC. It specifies CSARDLAATITLEQYV.